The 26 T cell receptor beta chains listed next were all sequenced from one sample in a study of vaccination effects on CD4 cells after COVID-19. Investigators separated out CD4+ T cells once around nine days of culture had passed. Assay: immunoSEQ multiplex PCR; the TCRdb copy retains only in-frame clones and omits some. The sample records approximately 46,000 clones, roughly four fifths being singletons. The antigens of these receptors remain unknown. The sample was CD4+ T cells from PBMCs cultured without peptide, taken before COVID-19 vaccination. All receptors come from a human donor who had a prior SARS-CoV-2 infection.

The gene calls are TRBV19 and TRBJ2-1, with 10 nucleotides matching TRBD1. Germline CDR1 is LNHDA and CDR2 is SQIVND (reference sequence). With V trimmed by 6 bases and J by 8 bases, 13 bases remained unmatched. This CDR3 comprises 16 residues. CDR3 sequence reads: CASSARGTGELDEQFF. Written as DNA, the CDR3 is TGTGCCAGTAGCGCCCGTGGGACAGGGGAGCTCGATGAGCAGTTCTTC.

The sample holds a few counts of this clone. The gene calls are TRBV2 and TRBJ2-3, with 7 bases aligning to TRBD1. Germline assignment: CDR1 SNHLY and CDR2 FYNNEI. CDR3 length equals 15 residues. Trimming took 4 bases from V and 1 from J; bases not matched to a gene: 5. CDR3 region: CASSGPGQGTDTQYF. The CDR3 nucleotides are TGTGCCAGCAGTGGGCCTGGACAGGGCACAGATACGCAGTATTTT.

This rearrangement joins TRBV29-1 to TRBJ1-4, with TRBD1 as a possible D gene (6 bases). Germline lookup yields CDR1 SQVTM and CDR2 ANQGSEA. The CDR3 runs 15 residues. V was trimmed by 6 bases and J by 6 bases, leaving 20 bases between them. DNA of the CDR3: TGCAGCGTGGGGGGGCCAGACCGAGGGGATGAAAAACTGTTTTTT. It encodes CSVGGPDRGDEKLFF.

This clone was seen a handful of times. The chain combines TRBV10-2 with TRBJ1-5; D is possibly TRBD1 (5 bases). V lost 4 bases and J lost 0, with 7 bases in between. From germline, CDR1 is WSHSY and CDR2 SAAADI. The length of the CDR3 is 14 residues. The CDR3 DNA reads TGCGCCAGCAGTGCGACAGCTAGCAATCAGCCCCAGCATTTT. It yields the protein CASSATASNQPQHF.

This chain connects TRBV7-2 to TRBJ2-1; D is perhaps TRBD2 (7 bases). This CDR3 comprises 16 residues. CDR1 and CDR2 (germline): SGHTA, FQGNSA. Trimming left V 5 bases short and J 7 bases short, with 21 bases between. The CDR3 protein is CASSPGGLGGTNEQFF. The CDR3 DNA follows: TGTGCCAGCAGCCCAGGAGGACTAGGGGGAACGAATGAGCAGTTCTTC.

The chain's CDR3 is CASSLGGPYNSPLHF. The CDR3 DNA reads as TGTGCCAGCAGCCTTGGGGGACCCTATAATTCACCCCTCCACTTT. The chain links TRBV6-5 to TRBJ1-6, with D possibly TRBD1 on 5 matching bases. In germline, CDR1 is MNHEY, CDR2 SVGAGI. The V end lost 6 bases, the J end lost 2 bases, and 11 bases lay between the germline ends. This CDR3 comprises 15 residues.

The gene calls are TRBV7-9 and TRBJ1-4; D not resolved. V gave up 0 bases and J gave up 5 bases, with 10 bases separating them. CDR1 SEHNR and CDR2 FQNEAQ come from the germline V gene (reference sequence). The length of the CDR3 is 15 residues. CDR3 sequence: CASSLAWPANEKLFF. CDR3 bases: TGTGCCAGCAGCTTAGCGTGGCCGGCAAATGAAAAACTGTTTTTT.

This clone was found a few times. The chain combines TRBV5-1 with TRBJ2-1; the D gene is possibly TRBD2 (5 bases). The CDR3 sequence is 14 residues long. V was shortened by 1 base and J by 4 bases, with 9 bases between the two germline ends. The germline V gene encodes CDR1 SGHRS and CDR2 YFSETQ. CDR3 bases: TGCGCCAGCAGCTTGAGGCCGGGGTACAATGAGCAGTTCTTC. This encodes CASSLRPGYNEQFF. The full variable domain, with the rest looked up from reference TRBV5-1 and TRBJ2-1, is KAGVTQTPRYLIKTRGQQVTLSCSPISGHRSVSWYQQTPGQGLQFLFEYFSETQRNKGNFPGRFSGRQFSNSRSEMNVSTLELGDSALYLCASSLRPGYNEQFFGPGTRLTVL.

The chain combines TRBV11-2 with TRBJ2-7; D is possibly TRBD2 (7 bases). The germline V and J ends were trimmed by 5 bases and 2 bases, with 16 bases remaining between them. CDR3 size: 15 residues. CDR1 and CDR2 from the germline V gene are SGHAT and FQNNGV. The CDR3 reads CASSTTGGGPYEQYF. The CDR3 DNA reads TGTGCCAGCAGCACGACGGGGGGCGGACCCTACGAGCAGTACTTC.

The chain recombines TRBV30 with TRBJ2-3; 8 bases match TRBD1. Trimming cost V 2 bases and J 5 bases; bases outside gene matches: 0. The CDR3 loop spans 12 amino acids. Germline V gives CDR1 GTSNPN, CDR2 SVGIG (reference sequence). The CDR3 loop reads CAWSTGGDTQYF. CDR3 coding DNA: TGTGCCTGGAGTACAGGGGGAGATACGCAGTATTTT.

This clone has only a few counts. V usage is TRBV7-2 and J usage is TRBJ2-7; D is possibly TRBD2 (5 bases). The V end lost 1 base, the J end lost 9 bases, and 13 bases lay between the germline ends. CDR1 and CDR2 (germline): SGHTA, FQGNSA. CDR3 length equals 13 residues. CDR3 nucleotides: TGTGCCAGCAGCTTAGTGTCGGGAAATTGGCAGTACTTC. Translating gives CASSLVSGNWQYF.

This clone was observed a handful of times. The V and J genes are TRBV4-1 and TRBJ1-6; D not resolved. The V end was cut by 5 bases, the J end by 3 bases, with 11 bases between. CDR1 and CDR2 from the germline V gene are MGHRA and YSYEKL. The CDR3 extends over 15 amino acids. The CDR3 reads CASSGGWLYNSPLHF. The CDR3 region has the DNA TGCGCCAGCAGCGGCGGCTGGCTCTATAATTCACCCCTCCACTTT.

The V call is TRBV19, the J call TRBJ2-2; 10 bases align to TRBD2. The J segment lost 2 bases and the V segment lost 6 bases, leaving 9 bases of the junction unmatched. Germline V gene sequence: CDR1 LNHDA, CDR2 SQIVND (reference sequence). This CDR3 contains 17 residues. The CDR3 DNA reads TGTGCCAGTAGGTTAGCGGGAGGTGGGTTTAACACCGGGGAGCTGTTTTTT. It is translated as CASRLAGGGFNTGELFF. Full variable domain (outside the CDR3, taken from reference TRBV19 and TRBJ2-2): DGGITQSPKYLFRKEGQNVTLSCEQNLNHDAMYWYRQDPGQGLRLIYYSQIVNDFQKGDIAEGYSVSREKKESFPLTVTSAQKNPTAFYLCASRLAGGGFNTGELFFGEGSRLTVL.

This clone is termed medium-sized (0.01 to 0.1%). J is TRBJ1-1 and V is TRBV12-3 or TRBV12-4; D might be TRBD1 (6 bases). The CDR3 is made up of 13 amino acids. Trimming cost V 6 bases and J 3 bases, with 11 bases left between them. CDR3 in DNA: TGTGCCAGCAGAATGGCAGGGGACACTGAAGCTTTCTTT. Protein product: CASRMAGDTEAFF.

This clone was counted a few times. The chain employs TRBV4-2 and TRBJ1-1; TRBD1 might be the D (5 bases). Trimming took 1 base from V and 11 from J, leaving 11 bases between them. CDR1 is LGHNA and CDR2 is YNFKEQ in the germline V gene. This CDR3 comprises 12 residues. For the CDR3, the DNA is TGTGCCAGCAGCCAAGTTCCAGGGTTGGCTTTCTTT. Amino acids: CASSQVPGLAFF.

CDR3 DNA sequence: TGCGCCAGCGCTTTTGTGGGCGGAGAGGGCTACACCTTC. Protein product: CASAFVGGEGYTF. V and J are TRBV5-1 and TRBJ1-2; no firm D call. The germline V gene has CDR1 SGHRS and CDR2 YFSETQ. The ends were cut back, 7 bases at V and 8 bases at J, with 18 bases in the middle. This CDR3 is 13 amino acids long.

DNA for the CDR3: TGTGCCAGCAGTGATCTTTTGAAAATTCAGTACTTC. This sequence encodes CASSDLLKIQYF. The V and J genes are TRBV2 and TRBJ2-4; D gene ambiguous. The CDR3 sequence is 12 residues long. V was clipped by 3 bases and J by 10 bases, with 10 bases between them. CDR1 is SNHLY, CDR2 FYNNEI, per germline.

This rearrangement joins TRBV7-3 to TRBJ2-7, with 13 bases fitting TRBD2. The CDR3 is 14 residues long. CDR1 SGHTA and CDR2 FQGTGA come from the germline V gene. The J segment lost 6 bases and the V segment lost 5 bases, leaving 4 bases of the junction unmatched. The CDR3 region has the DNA TGTGCCAGCAGCCCAGGACTAGCGGGAGCCGAGCAGTACTTC. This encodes CASSPGLAGAEQYF.

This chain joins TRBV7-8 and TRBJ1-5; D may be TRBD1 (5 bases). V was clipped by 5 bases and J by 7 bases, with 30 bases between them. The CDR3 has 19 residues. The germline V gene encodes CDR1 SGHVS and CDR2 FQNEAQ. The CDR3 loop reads CASSPSRSVGRGFGQPQHF. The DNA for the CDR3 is TGTGCCAGCAGCCCTTCTCGGTCCGTGGGGCGCGGGTTTGGACAGCCCCAGCATTTT.

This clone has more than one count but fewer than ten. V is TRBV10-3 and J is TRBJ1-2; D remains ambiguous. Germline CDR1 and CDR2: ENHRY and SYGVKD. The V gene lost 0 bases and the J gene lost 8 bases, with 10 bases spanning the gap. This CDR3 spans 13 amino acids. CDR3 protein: CAISESSPEGYTF. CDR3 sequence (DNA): TGTGCCATCAGTGAGTCGAGTCCGGAAGGCTACACCTTC.

The chain's CDR3 is CATSSWGKEYEQYF. The CDR3 DNA follows: TGTGCCACCAGCAGTTGGGGGAAGGAGTACGAGCAGTACTTC. V usage is TRBV15 and J usage is TRBJ2-7; D assignment may be TRBD1 or TRBD2 (5 bases each). CDR1 LNHNV and CDR2 YYDKDF come from the germline V gene (reference sequence). V lost 3 bases to trimming and J lost 4 bases, with 13 bases between them. The CDR3 has 14 amino acids.

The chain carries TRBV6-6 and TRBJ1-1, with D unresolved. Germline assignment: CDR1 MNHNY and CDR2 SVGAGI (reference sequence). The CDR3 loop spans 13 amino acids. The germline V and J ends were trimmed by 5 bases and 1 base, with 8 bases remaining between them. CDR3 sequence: CASSQSGNTEAFF. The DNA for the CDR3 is TGTGCCAGCAGTCAATCCGGGAACACTGAAGCTTTCTTT.

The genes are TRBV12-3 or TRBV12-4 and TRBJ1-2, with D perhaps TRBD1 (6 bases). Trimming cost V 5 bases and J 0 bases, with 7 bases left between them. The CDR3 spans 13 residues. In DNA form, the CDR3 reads TGTGCCAGCAGTCAGGGGTCTAACTATGGCTACACCTTC. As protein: CASSQGSNYGYTF.

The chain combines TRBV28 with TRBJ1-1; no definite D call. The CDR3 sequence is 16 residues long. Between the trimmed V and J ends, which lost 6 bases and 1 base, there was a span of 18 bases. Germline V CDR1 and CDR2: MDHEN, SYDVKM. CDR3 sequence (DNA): TGTGCCAGCAGGCCAAGCGACGGACGGGAGAACACTGAAGCTTTCTTT. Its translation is CASRPSDGRENTEAFF.

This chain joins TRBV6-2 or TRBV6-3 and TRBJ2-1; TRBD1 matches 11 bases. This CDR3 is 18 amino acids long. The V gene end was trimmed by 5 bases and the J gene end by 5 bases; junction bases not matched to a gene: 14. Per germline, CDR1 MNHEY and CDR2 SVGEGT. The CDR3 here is CASSNRGQGAWVDNEQFF. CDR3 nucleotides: TGTGCCAGCAGTAACAGAGGACAGGGGGCCTGGGTGGACAATGAGCAGTTCTTC.

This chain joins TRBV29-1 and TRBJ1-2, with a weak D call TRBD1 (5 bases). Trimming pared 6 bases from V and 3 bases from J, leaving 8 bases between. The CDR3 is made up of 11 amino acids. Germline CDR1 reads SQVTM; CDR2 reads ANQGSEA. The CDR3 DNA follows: TGCAGCGTCGGGGCCGACTATGGCTACACCTTC. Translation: CSVGADYGYTF.